The clone carrying this T cell receptor beta chain appeared many times. Its antigen is currently unknown. These data are taken from a study of early T cells in non-severe SARS-CoV-2 infection. Notes on the study in general: Lookups in VDJdb leaned toward anti-spike CD8 responses and missed private and CD4 specificities.

TCRdb analysed the 5' RACE reads with MiXCR anew, one entry per CDR3 protein. Altogether some 71,000 distinct CDR3 sequences are present, roughly an eighth being singletons, with the ten largest covering around an eighth. V lost 2 bases to trimming and J lost 7 bases, with 8 bases between them. Germline CDR1 is MNHEY and CDR2 is SVGEGT. The CDR3 runs 12 residues. The source material was whole blood. The gene calls are TRBV6-2 or TRBV6-3 and TRBJ2-5; D is perhaps TRBD2 (6 bases). This TCR was sampled from an adult who was a healthcare worker with PCR-confirmed SARS-CoV-2 infection or an uninfected control (not recorded which). The CDR3 protein is CASSYGDSTQYF. The CDR3 nucleotides read TGTGCCAGCAGTTACGGGGACTCGACCCAGTACTTC.